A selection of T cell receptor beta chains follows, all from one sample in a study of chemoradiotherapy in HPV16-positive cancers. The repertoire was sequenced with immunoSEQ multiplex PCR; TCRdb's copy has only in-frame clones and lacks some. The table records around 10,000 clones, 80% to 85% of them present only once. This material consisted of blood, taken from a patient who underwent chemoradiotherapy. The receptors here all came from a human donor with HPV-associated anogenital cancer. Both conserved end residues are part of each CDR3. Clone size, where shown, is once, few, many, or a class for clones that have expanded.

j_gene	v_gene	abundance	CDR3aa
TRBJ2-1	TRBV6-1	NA	CASRTWTGNYNEQFF
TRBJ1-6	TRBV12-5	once	CASGFLTGGESNNSPLHF
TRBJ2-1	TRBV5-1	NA	CASSLEQPPYNEQFF
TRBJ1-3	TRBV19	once	CASSRQFPFSGNTIYF
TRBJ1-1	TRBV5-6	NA	CASSLEAEAFF
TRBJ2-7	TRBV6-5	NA	CASSRQGVSYEQYF
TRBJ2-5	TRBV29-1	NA	CSVEASGYGTQYF
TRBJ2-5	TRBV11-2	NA	CASSSTGTSGVKQETQYF
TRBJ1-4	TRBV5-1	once	CASSSQQGQGEKLFF
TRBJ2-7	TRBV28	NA	CASSSPRVLASSSYEQYF
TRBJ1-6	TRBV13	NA	CASRPPGAGSPLHF
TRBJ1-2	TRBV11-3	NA	CASSSREEELNYGYTF
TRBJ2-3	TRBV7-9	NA	CASSVASLATDTQYF
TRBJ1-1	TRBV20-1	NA	CSARGGFEAFF
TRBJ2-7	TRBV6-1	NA	CATQPSAYEQYF
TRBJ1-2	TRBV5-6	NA	CASSSDAFGYTF
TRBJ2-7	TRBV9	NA	CASSVDGMGTYEQYF
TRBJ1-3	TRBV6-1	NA	CASRAVGSGNTIYF
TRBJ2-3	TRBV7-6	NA	CASSRLAGGSDTQYF
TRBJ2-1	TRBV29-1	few	CSVGGGAFEQFF
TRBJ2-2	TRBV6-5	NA	CASSYRDDTGELFF
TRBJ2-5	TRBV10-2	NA	CASRTGQGEETQYF
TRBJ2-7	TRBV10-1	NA	CASSEGHSFLRYF
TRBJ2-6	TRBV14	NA	CASSIGSSGANVLTF
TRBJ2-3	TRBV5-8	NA	CASSHKRGADTDTQYF
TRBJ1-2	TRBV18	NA	CASSPSEVLSCTF
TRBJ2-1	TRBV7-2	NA	CASSSTSGPYNEQFF
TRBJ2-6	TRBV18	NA	CASSISLTGSSGANVLTF
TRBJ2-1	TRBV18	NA	CASSGGAYNEQFF
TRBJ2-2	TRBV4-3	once	CASSQDHIAGTGELFF
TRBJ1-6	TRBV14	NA	CASSPRDSDPNNSSYNSPLHF
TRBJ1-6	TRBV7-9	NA	CASSLKNSPLHF
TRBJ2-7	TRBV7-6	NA	CASSMGLVYEQYF
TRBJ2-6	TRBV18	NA	CASSPVTGGSGANVLTF
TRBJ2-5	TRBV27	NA	CASRKETGSEQYF
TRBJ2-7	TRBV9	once	CASSKTGLGYEQYF
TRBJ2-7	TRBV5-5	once	CASSLVTEEYEQYF
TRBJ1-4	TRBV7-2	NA	CASSPSPGVNEKLFF
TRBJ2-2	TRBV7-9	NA	CASSLGVAVTGELFF
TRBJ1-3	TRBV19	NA	CASITGGGNTIYF
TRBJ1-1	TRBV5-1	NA	CASSLGDFLGGTEAFF
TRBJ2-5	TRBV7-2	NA	CASNRAAGPETQYF
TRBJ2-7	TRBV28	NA	CASSGEYLREQYF
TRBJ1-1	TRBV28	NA	CASRLTSENTEAFF
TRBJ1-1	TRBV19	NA	CASSEQGGTEAFF